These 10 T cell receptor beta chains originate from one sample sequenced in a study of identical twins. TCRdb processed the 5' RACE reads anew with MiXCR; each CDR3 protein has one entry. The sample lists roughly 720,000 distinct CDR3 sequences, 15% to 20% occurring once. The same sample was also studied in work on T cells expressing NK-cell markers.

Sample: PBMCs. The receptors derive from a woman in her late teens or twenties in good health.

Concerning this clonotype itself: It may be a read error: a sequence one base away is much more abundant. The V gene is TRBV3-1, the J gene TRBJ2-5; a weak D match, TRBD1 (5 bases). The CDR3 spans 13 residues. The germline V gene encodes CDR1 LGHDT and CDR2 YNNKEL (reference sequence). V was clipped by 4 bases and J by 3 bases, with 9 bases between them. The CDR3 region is CASSRQTEETQYF. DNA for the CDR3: TGTGCCAGCAGCCGACAGACCGAAGAGACCCAGTACTTC.

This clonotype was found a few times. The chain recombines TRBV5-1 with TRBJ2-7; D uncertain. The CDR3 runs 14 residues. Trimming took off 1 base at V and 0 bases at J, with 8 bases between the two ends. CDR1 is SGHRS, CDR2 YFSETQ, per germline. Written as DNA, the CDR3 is TGCGCCAGCAGCTTGCAGCGTAGCTCCTACGAGCAGTACTTC. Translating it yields CASSLQRSSYEQYF.

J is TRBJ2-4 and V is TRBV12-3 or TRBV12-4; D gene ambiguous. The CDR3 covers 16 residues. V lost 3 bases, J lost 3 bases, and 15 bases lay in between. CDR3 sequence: CASSFSPSGGKNIQYF. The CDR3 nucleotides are TGTGCCAGCAGTTTTTCCCCCTCGGGCGGCAAAAACATTCAGTACTTC.

The CDR3 DNA reads TGTGCCAGCAGCTTCGGCTGGCGACAGCCTGGCCGGGAGCAGTACTTC. Protein: CASSFGWRQPGREQYF. V is TRBV7-2 and J is TRBJ2-7, with a tentative D call TRBD1 (5 bases). Trimming stripped 3 bases from V and 7 bases from J, with 22 bases between. Germline V lookup: CDR1 SGHTA, CDR2 FQGNSA. The CDR3 has 16 amino acids.

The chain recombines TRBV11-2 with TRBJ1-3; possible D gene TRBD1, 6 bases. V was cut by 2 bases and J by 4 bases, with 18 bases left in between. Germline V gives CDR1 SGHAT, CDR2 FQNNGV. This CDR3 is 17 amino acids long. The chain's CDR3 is CASSLTDSSFSGNTIYF. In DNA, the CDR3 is TGTGCCAGCAGCTTAACGGACAGCTCCTTCTCAGGAAACACCATATATTTT. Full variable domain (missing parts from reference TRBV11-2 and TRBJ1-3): EAGVAQSPRYKIIEKRQSVAFWCNPISGHATLYWYQQILGQGPKLLIQFQNNGVVDDSQLPKDRFSAERLKGVDSTLKIQPAKLEDSAVYLCASSLTDSSFSGNTIYFGEGSWLTVV.

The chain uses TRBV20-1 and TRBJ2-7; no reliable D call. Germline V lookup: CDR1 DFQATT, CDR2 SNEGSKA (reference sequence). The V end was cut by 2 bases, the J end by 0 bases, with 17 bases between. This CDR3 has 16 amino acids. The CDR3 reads CSARSMSDGSSYEQYF. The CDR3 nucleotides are TGCAGTGCTAGATCCATGAGCGACGGCAGCTCCTACGAGCAGTACTTC.

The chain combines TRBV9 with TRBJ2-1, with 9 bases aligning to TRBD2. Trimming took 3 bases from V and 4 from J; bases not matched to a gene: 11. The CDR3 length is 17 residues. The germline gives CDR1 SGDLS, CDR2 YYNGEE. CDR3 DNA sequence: TGTGCCAGCAGCGGAGGATATTCTAGCGGGGAGTACAATGAGCAGTTCTTC. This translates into CASSGGYSSGEYNEQFF. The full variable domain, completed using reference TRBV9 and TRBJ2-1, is DSGVTQTPKHLITATGQRVTLRCSPRSGDLSVYWYQQSLDQGLQFLIQYYNGEERAKGNILERFSAQQFPDLHSELNLSSLELGDSALYFCASSGGYSSGEYNEQFFGPGTRLTVL.

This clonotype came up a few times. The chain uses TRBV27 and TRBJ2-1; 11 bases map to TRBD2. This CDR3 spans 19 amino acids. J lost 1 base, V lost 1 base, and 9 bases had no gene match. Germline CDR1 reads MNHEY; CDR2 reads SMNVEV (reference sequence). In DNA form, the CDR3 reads TGTGCCAGCAGTTTATGGGAGGCGGCTAGCGGGAGGTCCTACAATGAGCAGTTCTTC. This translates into CASSLWEAASGRSYNEQFF.

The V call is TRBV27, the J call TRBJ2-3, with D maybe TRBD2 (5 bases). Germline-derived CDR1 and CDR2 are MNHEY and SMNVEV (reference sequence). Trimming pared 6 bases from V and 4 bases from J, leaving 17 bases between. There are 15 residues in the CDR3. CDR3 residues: CASRDGGRASDTQYF. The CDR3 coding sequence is TGTGCCAGCAGGGACGGTGGGCGGGCATCAGATACGCAGTATTTT.

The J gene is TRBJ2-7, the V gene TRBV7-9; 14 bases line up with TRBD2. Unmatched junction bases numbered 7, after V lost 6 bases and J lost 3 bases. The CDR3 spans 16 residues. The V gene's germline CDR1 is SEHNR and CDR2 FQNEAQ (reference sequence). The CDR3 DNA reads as TGTGCCAGCAGTTTGGGACTAGCGGGAGAGCGCTACGAGCAGTACTTC. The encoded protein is CASSLGLAGERYEQYF.